This is a list of T cell receptor beta chains from one sample in a study of post-analysis software for immune sequencing data. From the PCR reads, TCRdb called clonotypes with MiXCR, one entry per CDR3 protein. The repertoire holds 500,000 to 600,000 distinct CDR3 sequences, with about 40% as singletons. Input material: blood. These receptors were collected from a girl aged 10 to 17 with multiple sclerosis. Each CDR3 is given with its conserved first and last residue. The order of the fields is J gene, V gene, D gene, clone size, CDR3 protein, CDR3 DNA. A D gene is named only where the DNA matches it firmly. For some rows the clone size is stated as once, few or many, or as a class when expanded; others skip it.

j_call: TRBJ1-1; v_call: TRBV12-3/TRBV12-4; d_call: -; clone_size: -; cdr3_aa: CATVSGRRAFF; cdr3_nt: TGTGCCACCGTAAGCGGGCGCAGGGCTTTCTTT
j_call: TRBJ2-7; v_call: TRBV19; d_call: TRBD1; clone_size: few; cdr3_aa: CASRLPGQGMGEQYF; cdr3_nt: TGTGCCAGTAGACTACCGGGACAGGGGATGGGGGAGCAGTACTTC
j_call: TRBJ2-3; v_call: TRBV29-1; d_call: -; clone_size: -; cdr3_aa: CSVDRSRTDTQYF; cdr3_nt: TGCAGCGTTGACAGGTCTCGGACAGATACGCAGTATTTT
j_call: TRBJ2-1; v_call: TRBV13; d_call: TRBD2; clone_size: -; cdr3_aa: CASSTGTSGGRQFF; cdr3_nt: TGTGCCAGCAGCACTGGGACTAGCGGGGGTCGCCAGTTCTTC
j_call: TRBJ2-7; v_call: TRBV6-5; d_call: -; clone_size: few; cdr3_aa: CASRRGASYEQYF; cdr3_nt: TGTGCCAGCCGTCGCGGGGCTTCCTACGAGCAGTACTTC
j_call: TRBJ2-3; v_call: TRBV20-1; d_call: -; clone_size: -; cdr3_aa: CSARDWGVRTDTQYF; cdr3_nt: TGCAGTGCTAGAGACTGGGGGGTTCGCACAGATACGCAGTATTTT
j_call: TRBJ1-2; v_call: TRBV29-1; d_call: -; clone_size: few; cdr3_aa: CSVEDRQGNYGYTF; cdr3_nt: TGCAGCGTTGAAGATCGTCAGGGAAACTATGGCTACACCTTC
j_call: TRBJ1-5; v_call: TRBV19; d_call: -; clone_size: -; cdr3_aa: CASKLSGGHGNQPQHF; cdr3_nt: TGTGCCAGTAAGCTCTCCGGGGGGCATGGCAATCAGCCCCAGCATTTT
j_call: TRBJ2-7; v_call: TRBV12-3/TRBV12-4; d_call: -; clone_size: few; cdr3_aa: CASSLNLRHEQYF; cdr3_nt: TGTGCCAGCAGTCTTAACCTTCGCCACGAGCAGTACTTC
j_call: TRBJ2-1; v_call: TRBV5-1; d_call: -; clone_size: many; cdr3_aa: CASSLGGGYNEQFF; cdr3_nt: TGCGCCAGCAGCTTGGGGGGAGGCTACAATGAGCAGTTCTTC
j_call: TRBJ2-1; v_call: TRBV20-1; d_call: TRBD2; clone_size: few; cdr3_aa: CSAREREAPYNEQFF; cdr3_nt: TGCAGTGCTAGGGAGCGGGAGGCCCCCTACAATGAGCAGTTCTTC
j_call: TRBJ1-5; v_call: TRBV12-3/TRBV12-4; d_call: -; clone_size: -; cdr3_aa: CASKGGNLPQHF; cdr3_nt: TGTGCCAGCAAAGGGGGTAATTTGCCCCAGCATTTT
j_call: TRBJ2-7; v_call: TRBV5-1; d_call: TRBD2; clone_size: -; cdr3_aa: CASQALAGATYEQYF; cdr3_nt: TGCGCCAGCCAAGCACTAGCGGGAGCGACCTACGAGCAGTACTTC
j_call: TRBJ2-1; v_call: TRBV7-9; d_call: -; clone_size: many; cdr3_aa: CASSPTGNEQFF; cdr3_nt: TGTGCCAGCAGCCCTACAGGGAATGAGCAGTTCTTC
j_call: TRBJ2-4; v_call: TRBV12-3/TRBV12-4; d_call: -; clone_size: few; cdr3_aa: CASSLNRNIQYF; cdr3_nt: TGTGCCAGCAGTTTAAATCGGAACATTCAGTACTTC
j_call: TRBJ2-1; v_call: TRBV4-1; d_call: -; clone_size: few; cdr3_aa: CASSHRLEMDEQFF; cdr3_nt: TGCGCCAGCAGCCACCGACTAGAAATGGATGAGCAGTTCTTC
j_call: TRBJ1-1; v_call: TRBV4-2; d_call: -; clone_size: -; cdr3_aa: CASSPNGTPDEEAFF; cdr3_nt: TGTGCCAGCAGCCCAAACGGGACCCCAGACGAGGAAGCTTTCTTT
j_call: TRBJ1-2; v_call: TRBV29-1; d_call: -; clone_size: few; cdr3_aa: CSALGVRGSYGYTF; cdr3_nt: TGCAGCGCGCTCGGGGTGAGGGGAAGCTATGGCTACACCTTC
j_call: TRBJ2-7; v_call: TRBV7-2; d_call: -; clone_size: -; cdr3_aa: CASSLGYLGDQRSSYEQYF; cdr3_nt: TGTGCCAGCAGCTTAGGTTATCTCGGGGACCAAAGGAGCTCCTACGAGCAGTACTTC
j_call: TRBJ2-1; v_call: TRBV20-1; d_call: TRBD2; clone_size: -; cdr3_aa: CSAAPAGLAFNEQFF; cdr3_nt: TGCAGTGCAGCACCCGCGGGACTAGCGTTTAATGAGCAGTTCTTC
j_call: TRBJ1-4; v_call: TRBV3-1; d_call: -; clone_size: -; cdr3_aa: CASSLSGGDEKLFF; cdr3_nt: TGTGCCAGCAGCCTTAGCGGAGGGGATGAAAAACTGTTTTTT
j_call: TRBJ2-7; v_call: TRBV12-3/TRBV12-4; d_call: TRBD2; clone_size: few; cdr3_aa: CASGIGGGSYEQYF; cdr3_nt: TGTGCCAGCGGGATAGGCGGGGGGTCCTACGAGCAGTACTTC
j_call: TRBJ2-3; v_call: TRBV7-6; d_call: TRBD2; clone_size: -; cdr3_aa: CASSYSWGGLADTDTQYF; cdr3_nt: TGTGCCAGCAGCTACTCATGGGGTGGACTAGCGGATACAGATACGCAGTATTTT
j_call: TRBJ2-3; v_call: TRBV29-1; d_call: TRBD1; clone_size: -; cdr3_aa: CSVGAGTGGADTQYF; cdr3_nt: TGCAGCGTCGGGGCCGGGACAGGGGGCGCGGATACGCAGTATTTT
j_call: TRBJ2-4; v_call: TRBV9; d_call: -; clone_size: few; cdr3_aa: CASSVEGTLKNIQYF; cdr3_nt: TGTGCCAGCAGCGTAGAGGGGACTCTGAAAAACATTCAGTACTTC
j_call: TRBJ2-5; v_call: TRBV7-2; d_call: -; clone_size: -; cdr3_aa: CASSYEAREETQYF; cdr3_nt: TGTGCCAGCAGCTACGAAGCCCGTGAAGAGACCCAGTACTTC
j_call: TRBJ2-3; v_call: TRBV6-2/TRBV6-3; d_call: TRBD2; clone_size: -; cdr3_aa: CASSNLLAGGSTDTQYF; cdr3_nt: TGTGCCAGCAGCAACCTACTAGCGGGGGGGAGCACAGATACGCAGTATTTT
j_call: TRBJ2-1; v_call: TRBV7-9; d_call: TRBD2; clone_size: -; cdr3_aa: CASSIIRTSGGDEQFF; cdr3_nt: TGTGCCAGCAGCATAATCCGGACTAGCGGGGGGGATGAGCAGTTCTTC
j_call: TRBJ1-2; v_call: TRBV12-3/TRBV12-4; d_call: TRBD1; clone_size: -; cdr3_aa: CASSLARGQGHGYTF; cdr3_nt: TGTGCCAGCAGTTTAGCACGGGGACAGGGACACGGCTACACCTTC
j_call: TRBJ2-3; v_call: TRBV20-1; d_call: TRBD1; clone_size: -; cdr3_aa: CSAPRAGGQPSTDTQYF; cdr3_nt: TGCAGTGCACCCAGGGCAGGGGGACAACCTAGCACAGATACGCAGTATTTT
j_call: TRBJ2-7; v_call: TRBV28; d_call: -; clone_size: few; cdr3_aa: CASSLPTVPYEQYF; cdr3_nt: TGTGCCAGCAGTTTACCGACAGTTCCCTACGAGCAGTACTTC
j_call: TRBJ1-2; v_call: TRBV30; d_call: -; clone_size: -; cdr3_aa: CAWSVQGNYTF; cdr3_nt: TGTGCCTGGAGTGTACAGGGCAACTACACCTTC
j_call: TRBJ2-1; v_call: TRBV10-3; d_call: -; clone_size: few; cdr3_aa: CAISETGKWGNEQFF; cdr3_nt: TGTGCCATCAGTGAGACAGGAAAGTGGGGCAATGAGCAGTTCTTC
j_call: TRBJ2-1; v_call: TRBV7-3; d_call: -; clone_size: few; cdr3_aa: CASSLTQGMEQFF; cdr3_nt: TGTGCCAGCAGCTTAACGCAGGGGATGGAGCAGTTCTTC
j_call: TRBJ1-4; v_call: TRBV4-1; d_call: TRBD1; clone_size: -; cdr3_aa: CASSQDGQGKGRANEKLFF; cdr3_nt: TGCGCCAGCAGCCAGGACGGACAGGGGAAGGGAAGGGCTAATGAAAAACTGTTTTTT
j_call: TRBJ1-5; v_call: TRBV6-5; d_call: TRBD1; clone_size: -; cdr3_aa: CASSRQGGQPQHF; cdr3_nt: TGTGCCAGCAGTCGACAGGGTGGTCAGCCCCAGCATTTT
j_call: TRBJ2-1; v_call: TRBV4-1; d_call: TRBD1; clone_size: few; cdr3_aa: CASSHWTGETYNEQFF; cdr3_nt: TGCGCCAGCAGCCATTGGACAGGGGAGACCTACAATGAGCAGTTCTTC
j_call: TRBJ1-2; v_call: TRBV20-1; d_call: -; clone_size: -; cdr3_aa: CSVGAYGYTF; cdr3_nt: TGCAGTGTAGGGGCCTATGGCTACACCTTC
j_call: TRBJ2-5; v_call: TRBV2; d_call: -; clone_size: -; cdr3_aa: CASSFFRGTGETQYF; cdr3_nt: TGTGCCAGCAGCTTTTTCAGGGGCACGGGGGAGACCCAGTACTTC
j_call: TRBJ2-5; v_call: TRBV28; d_call: -; clone_size: -; cdr3_aa: CASSLLQTQYF; cdr3_nt: TGTGCCAGCAGTTTGTTGCAGACCCAGTACTTC
j_call: TRBJ2-1; v_call: TRBV7-2; d_call: TRBD2; clone_size: -; cdr3_aa: CASSSTSGRYNEQFF; cdr3_nt: TGTGCCAGCAGCTCGACTAGCGGGAGGTACAATGAGCAGTTCTTC
j_call: TRBJ2-7; v_call: TRBV7-2; d_call: -; clone_size: -; cdr3_aa: CASSLVGYGYEQYF; cdr3_nt: TGTGCCAGCAGCTTGGTAGGATACGGCTACGAGCAGTACTTC